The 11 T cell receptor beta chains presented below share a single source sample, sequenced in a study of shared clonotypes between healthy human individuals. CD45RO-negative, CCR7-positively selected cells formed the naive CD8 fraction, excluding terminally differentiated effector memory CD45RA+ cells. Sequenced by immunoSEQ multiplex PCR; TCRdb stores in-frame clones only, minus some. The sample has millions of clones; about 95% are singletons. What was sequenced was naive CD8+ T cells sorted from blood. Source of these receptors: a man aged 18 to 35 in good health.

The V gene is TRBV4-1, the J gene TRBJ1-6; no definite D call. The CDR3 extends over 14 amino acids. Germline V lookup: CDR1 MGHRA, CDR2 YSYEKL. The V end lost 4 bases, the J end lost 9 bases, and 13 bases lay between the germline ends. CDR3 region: CASSPNTGSSPLHF. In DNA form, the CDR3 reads TGCGCCAGCAGCCCGAACACTGGTAGTTCACCCCTCCACTTT.

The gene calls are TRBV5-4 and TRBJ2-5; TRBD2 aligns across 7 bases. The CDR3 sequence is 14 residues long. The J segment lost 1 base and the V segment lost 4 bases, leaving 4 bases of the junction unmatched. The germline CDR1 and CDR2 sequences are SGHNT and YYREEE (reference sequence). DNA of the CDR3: TGTGCCAGCAGCATCCTAGCGGCCCAAGAGACCCAGTACTTC. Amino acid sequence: CASSILAAQETQYF.

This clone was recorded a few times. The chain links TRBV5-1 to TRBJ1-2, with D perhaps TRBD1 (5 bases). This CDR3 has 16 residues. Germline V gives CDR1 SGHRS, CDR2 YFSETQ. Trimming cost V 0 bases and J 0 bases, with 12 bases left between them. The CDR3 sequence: CASSLVGAPTNYGYTF. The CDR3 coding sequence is TGCGCCAGCAGCTTGGTAGGGGCCCCTACTAACTATGGCTACACCTTC.

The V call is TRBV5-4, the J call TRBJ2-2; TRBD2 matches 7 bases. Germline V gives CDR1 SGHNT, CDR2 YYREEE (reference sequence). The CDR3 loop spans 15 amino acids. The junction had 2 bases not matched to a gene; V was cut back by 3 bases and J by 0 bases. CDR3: CASSSGTTNTGELFF. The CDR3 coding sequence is TGTGCCAGCAGCTCCGGGACTACGAACACCGGGGAGCTGTTTTTT.

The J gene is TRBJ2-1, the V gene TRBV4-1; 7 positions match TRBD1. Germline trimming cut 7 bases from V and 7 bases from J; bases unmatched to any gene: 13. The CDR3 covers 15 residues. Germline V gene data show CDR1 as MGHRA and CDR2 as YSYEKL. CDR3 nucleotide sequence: TGCGCCAGCACCCTAGGTAGGGGGCAGAGGAATGAGCAGTTCTTC. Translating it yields CASTLGRGQRNEQFF.

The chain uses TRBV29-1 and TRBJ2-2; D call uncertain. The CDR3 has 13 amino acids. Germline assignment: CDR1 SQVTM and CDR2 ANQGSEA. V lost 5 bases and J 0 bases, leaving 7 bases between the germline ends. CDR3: CSVFTTNTGELFF. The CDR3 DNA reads TGCAGCGTTTTCACAACGAACACCGGGGAGCTGTTTTTT.

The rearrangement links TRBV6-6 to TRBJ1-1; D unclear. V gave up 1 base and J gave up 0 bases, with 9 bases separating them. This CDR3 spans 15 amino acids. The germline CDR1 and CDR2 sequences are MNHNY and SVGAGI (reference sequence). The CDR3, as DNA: TGTGCCAGCAGTTACTGGGCCGCCGTGAACACTGAAGCTTTCTTT. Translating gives CASSYWAAVNTEAFF.

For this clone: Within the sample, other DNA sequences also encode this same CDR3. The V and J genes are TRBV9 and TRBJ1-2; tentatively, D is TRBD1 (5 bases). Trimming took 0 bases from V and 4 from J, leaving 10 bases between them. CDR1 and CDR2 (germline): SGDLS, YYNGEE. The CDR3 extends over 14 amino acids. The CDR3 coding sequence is TGTGCCAGCAGCGTAGGGGGCTCTGGCTATGGCTACACCTTC. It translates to CASSVGGSGYGYTF.

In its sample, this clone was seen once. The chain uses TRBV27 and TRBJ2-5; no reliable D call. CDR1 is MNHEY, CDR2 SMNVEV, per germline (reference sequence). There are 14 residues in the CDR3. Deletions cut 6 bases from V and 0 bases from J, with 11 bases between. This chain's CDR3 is CASSPVGYQETQYF. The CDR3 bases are TGTGCCAGCAGCCCCGTGGGTTACCAAGAGACCCAGTACTTC.

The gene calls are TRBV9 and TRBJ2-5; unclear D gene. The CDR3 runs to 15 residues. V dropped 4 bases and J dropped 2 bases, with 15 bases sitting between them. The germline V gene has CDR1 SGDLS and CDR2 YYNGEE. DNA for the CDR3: TGTGCCAGCAGCCCTCATCGCGACCAGCAAGAGACCCAGTACTTC. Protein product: CASSPHRDQQETQYF.

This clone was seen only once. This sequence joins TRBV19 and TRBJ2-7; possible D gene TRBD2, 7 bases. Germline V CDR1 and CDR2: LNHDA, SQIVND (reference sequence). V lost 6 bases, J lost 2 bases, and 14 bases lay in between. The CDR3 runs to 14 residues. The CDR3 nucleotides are TGTGCCAGTAGCCCCCGGGGGGCACCCTACGAGCAGTACTTC. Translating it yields CASSPRGAPYEQYF.